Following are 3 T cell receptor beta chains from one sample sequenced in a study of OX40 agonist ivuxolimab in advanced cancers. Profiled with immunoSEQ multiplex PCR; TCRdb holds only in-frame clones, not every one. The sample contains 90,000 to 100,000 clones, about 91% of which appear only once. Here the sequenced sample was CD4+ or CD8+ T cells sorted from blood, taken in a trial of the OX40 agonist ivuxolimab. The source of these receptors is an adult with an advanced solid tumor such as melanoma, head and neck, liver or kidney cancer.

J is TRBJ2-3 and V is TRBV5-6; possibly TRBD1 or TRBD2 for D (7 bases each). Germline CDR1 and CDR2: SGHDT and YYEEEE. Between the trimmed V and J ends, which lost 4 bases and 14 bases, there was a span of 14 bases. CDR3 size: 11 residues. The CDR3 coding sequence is TGTGCCAGCAGCCAGGGGGGGCCCAGGTATTTT. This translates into CASSQGGPRYF. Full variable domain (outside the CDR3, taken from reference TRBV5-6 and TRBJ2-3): DAGVTQSPTHLIKTRGQQVTLRCSPKSGHDTVSWYQQALGQGPQFIFQYYEEEERQRGNFPDRFSGHQFPNYSSELNVNALLLGDSALYLCASSQGGPRYFGPGTRLTVL.

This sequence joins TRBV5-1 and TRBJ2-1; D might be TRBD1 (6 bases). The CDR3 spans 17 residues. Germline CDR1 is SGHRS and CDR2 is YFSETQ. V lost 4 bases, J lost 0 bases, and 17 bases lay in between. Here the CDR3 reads CASSPTGTSYSYNEQFF. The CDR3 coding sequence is TGCGCCAGCAGCCCTACCGGGACATCGTACTCCTACAATGAGCAGTTCTTC.

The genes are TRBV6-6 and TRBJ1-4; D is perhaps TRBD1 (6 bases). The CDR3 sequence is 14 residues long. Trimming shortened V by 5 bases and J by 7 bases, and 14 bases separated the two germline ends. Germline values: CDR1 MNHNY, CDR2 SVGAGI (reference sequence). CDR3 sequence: CASSRQVPSEKLFF. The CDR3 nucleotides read TGTGCCAGCAGTCGACAGGTCCCTAGTGAAAAACTGTTTTTT.